Here is one TCR beta chain with its context. The antigen remains undetermined. Sequencing used cDNA as its template, made by extracting RNA and reverse transcribing it. Clones were read by immunoSEQ multiplex PCR, and TCRdb kept only the in-frame ones, dropping some. Of fewer than 250,000 clones in the sample, approximately 45% were seen once. Trimming took 9 bases from V and 2 from J; bases not matched to a gene: 6. The germline V gene encodes CDR1 SNHLY and CDR2 FYNNEI. CDR3 size: 13 residues. Treatment reported: oral pan-JAK inhibitor, 5-10 mg twice daily. Peripheral blood, together with lesional scalp punch biopsies, was collected from alopecia areata patients. The sample comes from a study of CD8+ T cells in alopecia areata. Whole-study results and caveats: Persistence during tofacitinib was seen for many expanded lesional clones in scalp and blood. An increase in clonality over normal scalp was evident in lesional scalp, especially alopecia totalis/universalis.

Sequences were derived from CD4+ T cells sorted from blood, sampled between weeks 36 and 40, from a patient treated with tofacitinib. The rearrangement links TRBV2 to TRBJ1-2, with 7 bases matching TRBD1. The receptor was derived from a human donor with alopecia areata. The CDR3 loop reads CASRDRANYGYTF. CDR3 DNA sequence: TGTGCCAGTAGAGACAGGGCCAACTATGGCTACACCTTC.